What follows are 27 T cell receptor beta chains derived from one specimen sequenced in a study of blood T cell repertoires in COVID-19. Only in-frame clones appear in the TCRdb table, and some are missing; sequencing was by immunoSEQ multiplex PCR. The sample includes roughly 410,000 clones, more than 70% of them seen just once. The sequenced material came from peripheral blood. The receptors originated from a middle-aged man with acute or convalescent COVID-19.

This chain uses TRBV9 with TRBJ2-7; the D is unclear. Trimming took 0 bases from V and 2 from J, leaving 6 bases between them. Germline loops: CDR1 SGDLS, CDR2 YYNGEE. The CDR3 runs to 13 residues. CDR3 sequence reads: CASSVEEAYEQYF. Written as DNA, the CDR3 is TGTGCCAGCAGCGTAGAAGAGGCCTACGAGCAGTACTTC. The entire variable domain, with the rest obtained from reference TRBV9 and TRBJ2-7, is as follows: DSGVTQTPKHLITATGQRVTLRCSPRSGDLSVYWYQQSLDQGLQFLIQYYNGEERAKGNILERFSAQQFPDLHSELNLSSLELGDSALYFCASSVEEAYEQYFGPGTRLTVT.

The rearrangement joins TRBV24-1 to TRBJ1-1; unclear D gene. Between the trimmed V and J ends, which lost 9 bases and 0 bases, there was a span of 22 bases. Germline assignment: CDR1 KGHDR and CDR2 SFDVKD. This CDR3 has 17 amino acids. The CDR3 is CATPAFRRGRVNTEAFF. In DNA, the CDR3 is TGTGCCACCCCCGCTTTCAGACGGGGTAGGGTGAACACTGAAGCTTTCTTT.

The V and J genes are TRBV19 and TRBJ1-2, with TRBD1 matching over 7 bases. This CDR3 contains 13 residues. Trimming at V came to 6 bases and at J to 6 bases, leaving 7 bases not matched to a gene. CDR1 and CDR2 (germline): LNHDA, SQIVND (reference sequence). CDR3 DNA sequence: TGTGCCAGTAGCCCCTTCGACAGGGATGGCTACACCTTC. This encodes CASSPFDRDGYTF.

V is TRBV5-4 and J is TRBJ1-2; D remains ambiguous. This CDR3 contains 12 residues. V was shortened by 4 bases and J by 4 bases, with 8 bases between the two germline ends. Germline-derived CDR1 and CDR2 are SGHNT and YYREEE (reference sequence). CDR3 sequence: CASSGGIYGYTF. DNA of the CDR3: TGTGCCAGCAGCGGAGGAATCTATGGCTACACCTTC.

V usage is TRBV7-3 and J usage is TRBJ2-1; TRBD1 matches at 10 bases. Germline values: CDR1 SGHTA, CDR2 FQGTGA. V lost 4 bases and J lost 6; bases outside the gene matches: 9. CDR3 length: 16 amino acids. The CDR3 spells CASSSKPRDRGNEQFF. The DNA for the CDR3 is TGTGCCAGCAGCTCGAAACCTAGGGACAGGGGCAATGAGCAGTTCTTC.

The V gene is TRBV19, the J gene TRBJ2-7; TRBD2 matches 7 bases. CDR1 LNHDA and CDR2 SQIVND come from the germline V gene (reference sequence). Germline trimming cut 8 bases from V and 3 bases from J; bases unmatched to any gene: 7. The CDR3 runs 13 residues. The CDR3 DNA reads TGTGCCAGTTCCCCATGGGAGGGCTACGAGCAGTACTTC. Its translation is CASSPWEGYEQYF.

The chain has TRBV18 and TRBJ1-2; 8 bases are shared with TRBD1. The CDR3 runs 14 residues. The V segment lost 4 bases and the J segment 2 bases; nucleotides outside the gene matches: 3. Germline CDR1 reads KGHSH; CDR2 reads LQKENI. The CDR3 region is CASSRRTGNYGYTF. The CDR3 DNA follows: TGTGCCAGCTCACGGCGGACAGGGAACTATGGCTACACCTTC.

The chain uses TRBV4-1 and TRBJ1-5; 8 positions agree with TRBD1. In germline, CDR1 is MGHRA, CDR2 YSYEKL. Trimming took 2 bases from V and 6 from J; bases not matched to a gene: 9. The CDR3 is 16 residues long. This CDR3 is CASSQTGQGASQPQHF. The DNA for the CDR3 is TGCGCCAGCAGCCAAACCGGGCAGGGGGCGAGTCAGCCCCAGCATTTT.

The chain's CDR3 is CASSFSGSSEQYF. The CDR3 DNA reads as TGTGCCAGCAGTTTTTCCGGGAGTAGCGAGCAGTACTTC. The chain employs TRBV27 and TRBJ2-7; possibly TRBD2 for D (6 bases). The V end was cut by 3 bases, the J end by 6 bases, with 12 bases between. The germline gives CDR1 MNHEY, CDR2 SMNVEV (reference sequence). CDR3 size: 13 residues.

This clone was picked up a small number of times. CDR3 nucleotide sequence: TGTGCCAGCTCACCGGGGACTAGCGGGAGTGGCACAGATACGCAGTATTTT. Its translation: CASSPGTSGSGTDTQYF. The rearrangement uses TRBV18 and TRBJ2-3, with 14 bases aligning to TRBD2. The length of the CDR3 is 17 residues. CDR1 and CDR2 from the germline V gene are KGHSH and LQKENI. Trimming removed 3 bases from V and 1 base from J; junction bases left unmatched: 3.

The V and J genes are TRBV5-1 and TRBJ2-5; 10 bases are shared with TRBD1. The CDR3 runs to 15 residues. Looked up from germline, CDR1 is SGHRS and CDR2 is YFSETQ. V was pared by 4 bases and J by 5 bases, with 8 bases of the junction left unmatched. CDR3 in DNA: TGCGCCAGCAGCCACGGGGGACAGGGGATTGAGACCCAGTACTTC. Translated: CASSHGGQGIETQYF.

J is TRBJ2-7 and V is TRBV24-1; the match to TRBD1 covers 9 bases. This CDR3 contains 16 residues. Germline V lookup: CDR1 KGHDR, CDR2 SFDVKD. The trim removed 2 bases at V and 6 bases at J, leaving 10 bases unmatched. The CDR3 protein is CATSDYTGTGLFEQYF. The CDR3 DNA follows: TGTGCCACCAGTGATTATACCGGGACAGGGTTGTTCGAGCAGTACTTC.

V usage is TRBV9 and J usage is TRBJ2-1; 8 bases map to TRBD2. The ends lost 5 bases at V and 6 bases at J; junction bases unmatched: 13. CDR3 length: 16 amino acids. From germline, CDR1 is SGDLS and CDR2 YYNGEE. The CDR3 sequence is CASSTLMTSVSNEQFF. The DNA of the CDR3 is TGTGCCAGCAGTACCCTCATGACTAGCGTAAGCAATGAGCAGTTCTTC.

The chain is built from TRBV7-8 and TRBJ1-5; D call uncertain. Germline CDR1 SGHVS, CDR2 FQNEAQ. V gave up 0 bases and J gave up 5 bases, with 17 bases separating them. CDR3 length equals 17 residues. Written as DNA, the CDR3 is TGTGCCAGCAGCTTAGCGCTTCGGGCCCTGGAGGATCAGCCCCAGCATTTT. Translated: CASSLALRALEDQPQHF.

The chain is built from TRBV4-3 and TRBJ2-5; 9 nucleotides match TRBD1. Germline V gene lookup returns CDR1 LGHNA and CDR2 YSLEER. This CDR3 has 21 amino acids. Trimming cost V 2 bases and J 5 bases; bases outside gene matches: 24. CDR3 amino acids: CASSQFKTTDRGLPMKETQYF. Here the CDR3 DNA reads TGCGCCAGCAGCCAATTTAAGACCACGGACAGGGGCCTTCCTATGAAGGAGACCCAGTACTTC.

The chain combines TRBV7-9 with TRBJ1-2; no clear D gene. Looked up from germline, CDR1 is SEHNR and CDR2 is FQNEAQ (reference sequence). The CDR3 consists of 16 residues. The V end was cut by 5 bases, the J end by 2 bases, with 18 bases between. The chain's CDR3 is CASSKTLIQTNYGYTF. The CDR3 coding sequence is TGTGCCAGCAGCAAGACCCTTATACAGACGAACTATGGCTACACCTTC.

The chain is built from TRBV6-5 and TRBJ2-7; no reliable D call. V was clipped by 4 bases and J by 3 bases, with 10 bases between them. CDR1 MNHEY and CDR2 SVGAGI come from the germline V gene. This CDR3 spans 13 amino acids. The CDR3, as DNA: TGTGCCAGCAGTTTCGGGTTATACTACGAGCAGTACTTC. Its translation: CASSFGLYYEQYF.

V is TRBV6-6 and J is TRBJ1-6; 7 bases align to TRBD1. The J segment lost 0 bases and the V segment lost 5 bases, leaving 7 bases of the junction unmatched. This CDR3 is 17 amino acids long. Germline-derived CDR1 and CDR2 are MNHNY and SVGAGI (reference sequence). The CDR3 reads CASSRQGLSSYNSPLHF. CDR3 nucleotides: TGTGCCAGCAGTCGACAGGGCCTGAGCTCCTATAATTCACCCCTCCACTTT.

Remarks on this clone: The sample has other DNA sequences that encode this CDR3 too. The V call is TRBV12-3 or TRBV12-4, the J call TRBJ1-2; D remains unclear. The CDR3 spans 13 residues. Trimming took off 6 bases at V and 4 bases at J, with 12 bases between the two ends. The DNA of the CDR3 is TGTGCCAGCAGCCTGAACAGAGTCTATGGCTACACCTTC. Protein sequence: CASSLNRVYGYTF.

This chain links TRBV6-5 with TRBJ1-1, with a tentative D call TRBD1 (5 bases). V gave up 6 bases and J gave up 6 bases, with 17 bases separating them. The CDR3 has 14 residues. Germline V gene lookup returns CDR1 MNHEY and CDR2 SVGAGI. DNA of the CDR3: TGTGCCAGCAGCCCGCCGGGACTTTGGCCTGAAGCTTTCTTT. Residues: CASSPPGLWPEAFF.

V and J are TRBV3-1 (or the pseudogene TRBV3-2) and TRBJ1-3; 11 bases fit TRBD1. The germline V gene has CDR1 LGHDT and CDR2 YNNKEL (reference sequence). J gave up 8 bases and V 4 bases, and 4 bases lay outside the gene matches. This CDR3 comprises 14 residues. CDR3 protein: CASSPRDRGDTIYF. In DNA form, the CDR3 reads TGTGCCAGCAGCCCCCGGGACAGGGGGGACACCATATATTTT.

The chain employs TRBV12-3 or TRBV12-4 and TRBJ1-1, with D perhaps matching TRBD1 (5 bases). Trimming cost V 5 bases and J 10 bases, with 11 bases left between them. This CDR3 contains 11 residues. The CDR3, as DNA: TGTGCCAGCAGTCCGGACAATCGAGCTTTCTTT. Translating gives CASSPDNRAFF.

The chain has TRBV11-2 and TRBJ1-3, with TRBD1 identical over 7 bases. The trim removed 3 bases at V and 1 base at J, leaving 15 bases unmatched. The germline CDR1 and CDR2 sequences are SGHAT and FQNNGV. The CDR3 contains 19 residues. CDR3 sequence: CASSLAIGQALESGNTIYF. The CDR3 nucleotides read TGTGCCAGCAGCTTGGCCATTGGACAGGCGTTGGAGTCTGGAAACACCATATATTTT.

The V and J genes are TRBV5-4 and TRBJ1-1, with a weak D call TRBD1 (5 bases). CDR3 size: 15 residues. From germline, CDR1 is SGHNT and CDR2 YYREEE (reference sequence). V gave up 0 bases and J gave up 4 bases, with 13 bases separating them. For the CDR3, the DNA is TGTGCCAGCAGCTTGGGTCGGCGGGGCGGCACTGAAGCTTTCTTT. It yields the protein CASSLGRRGGTEAFF.

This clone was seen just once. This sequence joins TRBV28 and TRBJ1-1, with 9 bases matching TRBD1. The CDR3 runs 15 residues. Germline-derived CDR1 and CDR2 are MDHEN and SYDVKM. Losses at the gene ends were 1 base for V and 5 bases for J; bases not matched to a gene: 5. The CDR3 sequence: CASSLLTGGGTEAFF. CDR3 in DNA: TGTGCCAGCAGTTTATTGACAGGGGGTGGAACTGAAGCTTTCTTT.

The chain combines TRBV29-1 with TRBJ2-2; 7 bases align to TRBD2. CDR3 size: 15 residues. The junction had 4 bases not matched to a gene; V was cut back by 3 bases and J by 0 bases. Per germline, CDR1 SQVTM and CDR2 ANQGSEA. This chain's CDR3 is CSVDGEGSNTGELFF. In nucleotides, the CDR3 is TGCAGCGTTGATGGGGAGGGATCGAACACCGGGGAGCTGTTTTTT.

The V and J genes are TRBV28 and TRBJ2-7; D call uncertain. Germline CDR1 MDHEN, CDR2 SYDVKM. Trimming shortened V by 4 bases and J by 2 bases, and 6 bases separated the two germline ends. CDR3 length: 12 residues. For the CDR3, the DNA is TGTGCCAGCAGTTCGGTAACCTACGAGCAGTACTTC. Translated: CASSSVTYEQYF.